The source of this T cell receptor beta chain is a study of blood T cell repertoires in COVID-19. Study context: The United States, Italy and Spain supplied acute and convalescent COVID-19 samples.

From germline, CDR1 is DFQATT and CDR2 SNEGSKA (reference sequence). V was shortened by 3 bases and J by 10 bases, with 12 bases between the two germline ends. The CDR3 length is 11 residues. In terms of age and location, participants ranged from roughly 18 to 89 years and lived in about two dozen US areas. Each participant's cohort was designated according to participant-reported clinical history. Per the authors' pipeline: Researchers report that nucleated cell counts were estimated from reference gene primer amplification. Sequenced by immunoSEQ multiplex PCR; TCRdb stores in-frame clones only, minus some. The DNA gave D and trimming, while V, J and clone size come from that table. The repertoire includes around 85,000 clones, approximately 90% of them detected once, and 1% to 1.5% sits in the top ten.

The TCR comes from a woman aged 45 to 65 with acute COVID-19. J is TRBJ1-1 and V is TRBV20-1, with D perhaps TRBD1 (6 bases). Sequenced sample: PBMCs or T cells enriched from blood (not recorded which). The DNA of the CDR3 is TGCAGTGCTAGTACGGCCAGGGGAGCTTTCTTT. It translates to CSASTARGAFF.